The rows below give T cell receptor beta chains drawn from one sample of a study of blood T cell repertoires in COVID-19. TCRdb's table, derived via immunoSEQ multiplex PCR, lists solely in-frame clones and lacks some. Of about 72,000 clones in the sample, approximately 90% were seen once. Source material: peripheral blood. The receptor source for this set is a man in his sixties or seventies with active or convalescent COVID-19. Each CDR3 is given with its conserved first and last residue. Fields, in order: V gene, CDR3 length, D gene, clone size, J gene, CDR3 DNA, CDR3 protein. D genes are given only for firm matches. Size is stated for part of the rows, as once, few or many counts, or as a class when the clone is expanded.

>TRBV6-5|15|.|.|TRBJ2-1
TGTGCCAGCAGTCCCCTAGGAACCTCCTACAATGAGCAGTTCTTC
CASSPLGTSYNEQFF
>TRBV5-4|17|TRBD2|.|TRBJ2-1
TGTGCCAGCAGCCCAACTAGCGGCAGTGCAATTTACAATGAGCAGTTCTTC
CASSPTSGSAIYNEQFF
>TRBV24-1|15|.|.|TRBJ1-5
TGTGCCACCAGCGGGGGACTAAATAGCAATCAGCCCCAGCATTTT
CATSGGLNSNQPQHF
>TRBV5-6|15|.|once|TRBJ2-7
TGTGCCAGCAGCTTGTTGAGACTAGGATCCTACGAGCAGTACTTC
CASSLLRLGSYEQYF
>TRBV6-4|15|TRBD2|.|TRBJ2-3
TGTGCCAGCAGTGATTTAGCGGGAGGGACAGATACGCAGTATTTT
CASSDLAGGTDTQYF
>TRBV30|11|.|.|TRBJ1-2
TGTGCCTGGAGCGAGGTGCGGGGCTACACCTTC
CAWSEVRGYTF
>TRBV5-1|14|.|.|TRBJ1-4
TGCGCCAGCAGCTCTGGGGCGTCCCGAGAAAAACTGTTTTTT
CASSSGASREKLFF
>TRBV5-1|12|.|.|TRBJ2-7
TGCGCCAGCAGCTTCCAGGGTGAGGAGCAGTACTTC
CASSFQGEEQYF
>TRBV28|15|TRBD1|.|TRBJ2-7
TGTGCCAGCAAGGGAAGGGGACAGGGTAACTACGAGCAGTACTTC
CASKGRGQGNYEQYF
>TRBV19|15|.|.|TRBJ1-2
TGTGCCAGTAGTTTCAACAGGGAATTTTTGAGGGGCTACACCTTC
CASSFNREFLRGYTF
>TRBV19|15|.|.|TRBJ1-5
TGTGCCAGTACCCCGCTCAGGTATAGCAATCAGCCCCAGCATTTT
CASTPLRYSNQPQHF
>TRBV10-3|13|TRBD1|.|TRBJ1-2
TGTGCCATCGCCGGGACAGGGGGCTCTGGCTACACCTTC
CAIAGTGGSGYTF
>TRBV5-1|16|.|.|TRBJ1-1
TGCGCCAGCAGCCGCGCGGAGCGGTTGAGGGACACTGAAGCTTTCTTT
CASSRAERLRDTEAFF
>TRBV9|16|TRBD2|.|TRBJ2-1
TGTGCCAGCACCAGAGGCGGGCTAGCGGTCTACAATGAGCAGTTCTTC
CASTRGGLAVYNEQFF
>TRBV28|14|.|.|TRBJ1-1
TGTGCCAGCAGTTTGGGGCGGATGAACACTGAAGCTTTCTTT
CASSLGRMNTEAFF
>TRBV27|14|.|.|TRBJ2-7
TGTGCCAGCAGTCCCTTGACAGGCTCTAGGGAGCAGTACTTC
CASSPLTGSREQYF
>TRBV28|16|TRBD2|.|TRBJ2-3
TGTGCCAGCAGGGGAGGGACGGCGGCGGGCACAGATACGCAGTATTTT
CASRGGTAAGTDTQYF
>TRBV11-2|15|TRBD2|.|TRBJ2-7
TGTGCCAGCAGCCATAGACTAGCGGGAAATGAAGAGCAGTACTTC
CASSHRLAGNEEQYF
>TRBV7-3|18|.|.|TRBJ2-2
TGTGCCAGCAGCACAAGCCCACAGGGCTCTAGATCCACCGGGGAGCTGTTTTTT
CASSTSPQGSRSTGELFF
>TRBV11-3|12|.|.|TRBJ2-3
TGTGCCAGCAGCTTAGGAGAAGATACGCAGTATTTT
CASSLGEDTQYF
>TRBV7-2|17|.|.|TRBJ1-4
TGTGCCAGCAGCTTCCGAAGCGGATTGGTTTCGAATGAAAAACTGTTTTTT
CASSFRSGLVSNEKLFF
>TRBV6-2/TRBV6-3|12|.|.|TRBJ2-7
TGTGCCAGCAGTTACCCCGGCTACGAGCAGTACTTC
CASSYPGYEQYF
>TRBV27|11|.|once|TRBJ2-7
TGTGCCAGCAGTTTAATGGGGGCTAGCGGCTTC
CASSLMGASGF
>TRBV7-2|12|.|.|TRBJ1-5
TGTGCCAGCAGCCCTTACAATCAGCCCCAGCATTTT
CASSPYNQPQHF
>TRBV11-1|12|TRBD1|.|TRBJ2-5
TGTGCCAGCAGCGTGGGACAGGAGACCCAGTACTTC
CASSVGQETQYF
>TRBV5-1|15|TRBD2|.|TRBJ2-7
TGCGCCAGCAACCCGGGGACTAGCGGGGATTACGTGCAGTACTTC
CASNPGTSGDYVQYF
>TRBV2|15|TRBD1|.|TRBJ1-6
TGTGCCAGCAGGGACAGGGGTACCTATAATTCACCCCTCCACTTT
CASRDRGTYNSPLHF
>TRBV12-3/TRBV12-4|11|TRBD1|.|TRBJ1-2
TGTGCCAGCAGCAGAGGGGGCCGCTACACCTTC
CASSRGGRYTF
>TRBV6-1|13|.|.|TRBJ2-7
TGTGCCAGCAGTGATATGGGGCCCTACGAGCAGTACTTC
CASSDMGPYEQYF
>TRBV18|15|TRBD2|.|TRBJ2-1
TGTGCCAGCTCCCAACTAGCGGGATCCTACAATGAGCAGTTCTTC
CASSQLAGSYNEQFF
>TRBV4-2|17|TRBD2|.|TRBJ2-3
TGTGCCAGCAGCCAAGGGAGTAGCGGGTCTAGCACAGATACGCAGTATTTT
CASSQGSSGSSTDTQYF
>TRBV20-1|11|.|once|TRBJ1-2
TGCAGTGCCCTCGGACAGAACGGCTACACCTTC
CSALGQNGYTF
>TRBV7-2|14|.|.|TRBJ2-7
TGTGCCAGCAGCTTATATGGAGCTGTTTACGAGCAGTACTTC
CASSLYGAVYEQYF
>TRBV2|13|.|.|TRBJ2-3
TGTGCCAGCAGTGCATTTTTTGCAGATACGCAGTATTTT
CASSAFFADTQYF
>TRBV30|14|TRBD2|few|TRBJ2-7
TGTGCCTATTCTAGCGGGAGATTCTCCTACGAGCAGTACTTC
CAYSSGRFSYEQYF
>TRBV7-6|13|TRBD1|.|TRBJ2-1
TGTGCCAGCAGCTTGGAGACGGGGACAGGGCAGTTCTTC
CASSLETGTGQFF
>TRBV6-1|14|TRBD1|.|TRBJ1-2
TGTGCCAGCAGTGAGGACAGGGTGGGCTATGGCTACACCTTC
CASSEDRVGYGYTF
>TRBV29-1|15|TRBD2|.|TRBJ2-7
TGCAGCGTCCCCGGGAGGGAAGGGAATCTCTACGAGCAGTACTTC
CSVPGREGNLYEQYF
>TRBV9|16|TRBD1|.|TRBJ1-4
TGTGCCAGCAGCGTAGCAGGGGGCGAAAATAATGAAAAACTGTTTTTT
CASSVAGGENNEKLFF
>TRBV4-3|17|TRBD1|.|TRBJ2-3
TGCGCCAGCAGCCAAATTTGGGACAGGGGAGGCACAGATACGCAGTATTTT
CASSQIWDRGGTDTQYF
>TRBV6-5|15|TRBD2|once|TRBJ2-7
TGTGCCAGCAGACTGACTAGCGGGAGTCCCCACGAGCAGTACTTC
CASRLTSGSPHEQYF
>TRBV2|14|TRBD2|.|TRBJ2-5
TGTGCCAGCAAACAGCGGGAGGGGGGAGAGACCCAGTACTTC
CASKQREGGETQYF
>TRBV7-6|13|.|.|TRBJ2-3
TGTGCCAGCAGCTTAGATGGGCCCGATACGCAGTATTTT
CASSLDGPDTQYF
>TRBV24-1|13|.|.|TRBJ1-2
TGTGCCACCAGTGATTTGGGGGGCTTTGGCTACACCTTC
CATSDLGGFGYTF
>TRBV3-1/TRBV3-2|15|TRBD2|.|TRBJ2-7
TGTGCCAGCAGCCGATCCAGGGTTTTGGGACTAGAGCAGTACTTC
CASSRSRVLGLEQYF
>TRBV18|19|TRBD2|once|TRBJ2-2
TGTGCCAGCTCACCGAAAGCGGGAGGGCCAGGACCGAACACCGGGGAGCTGTTTTTT
CASSPKAGGPGPNTGELFF
>TRBV19|13|.|.|TRBJ2-3
TGTGCCAGTCGGCTAGCCAGCACAGATACGCAGTATTTT
CASRLASTDTQYF
>TRBV28|15|TRBD1|.|TRBJ1-4
TGTGCCAGCGGACAGGGGGTTGCAACTAATGAAAAACTGTTTTTT
CASGQGVATNEKLFF
>TRBV7-3|13|.|.|TRBJ2-1
TGTGCCAGCAGCTTCAAGGGGGTCAATGAGCAGTTCTTC
CASSFKGVNEQFF
>TRBV4-1|18|TRBD1|.|TRBJ2-1
TGCGCCAGCAGCCCCGTATTCCGACAGGGAAGGTTGGGAAATGAGCAGTTCTTC
CASSPVFRQGRLGNEQFF